This entry concerns a single TCR beta chain. What it binds is not known. Per the germline V gene, CDR1 is SGHTA and CDR2 is FQGNSA. Deletions cut 6 bases from V and 5 bases from J, with 15 bases between. The CDR3 is 14 amino acids. This sample was taken from a study of blood T cells in healthy people across ages. Study-wide points: Diversity was higher, and naive CD4+ cells more numerous, in long-lived donors than in aged donors. Any changes in expanded clonotypes were possibly confounded, as donor CMV status remained unknown. Age showed a roughly linear inverse relationship with TCR beta diversity per million T cells.

Combining a sample-barcoded 5' primer with a J-beta primer mix, a second PCR ran for roughly 6 to 12 cycles. MiXCR, run by TCRdb on the 5' RACE reads, gives a single entry per CDR3 protein. The sample carries around 580,000 distinct CDR3 sequences, more than 45% recorded once. The rearrangement links TRBV7-2 to TRBJ2-3; D might be TRBD2 (6 bases). This clonotype was sampled from a man of 80 years or more in good health. The specimen was blood. For the CDR3, the DNA is TGTGCCAGCAGGCAAACAATGGGGGGAGATACGCAGTATTTT. Translating it yields CASRQTMGGDTQYF.